The rows below give T cell receptor beta chains drawn from one sample of a study of beta chain features in type 1 diabetes. Assay used: immunoSEQ multiplex PCR; TCRdb lists only in-frame clones, some missing. The table lists under 200,000 clones, approximately 9.9% of them singletons. The sequenced material came from central memory CD4+ T cells from blood. These receptors originate from a woman under 30 in good health. The CDR3 runs from the conserved cysteine through the conserved F or W.

J gene | V gene | CDR3 protein
TRBJ2-6 | TRBV11-2 | CASSIGAGANVLTF
TRBJ2-1 | TRBV25-1 | CASSAPTSGEQFF
TRBJ2-6 | TRBV7-9 | CASSFATGTGANVLTF
TRBJ1-4 | TRBV27 | CASSQGVTNEKLFF
TRBJ2-4 | TRBV4-3 | CASSQSTGQSKNIQYF
TRBJ1-5 | TRBV6-1 | CASKSRASNQPQHF
TRBJ2-1 | TRBV4-2 | CASSRTSVDEQFF
TRBJ1-6 | TRBV25-1 | CASSVGRGGSPLHF
TRBJ2-1 | TRBV4-1 | CASSQVGGAGYEQFF
TRBJ1-5 | TRBV25-1 | CASSEWAGNQPQHF
TRBJ1-4 | TRBV18 | CASSPDLSHEKLFF
TRBJ2-7 | TRBV11-3 | CASSNRDSEQYF
TRBJ2-3 | TRBV5-1 | CASSLSGRDTDTQYF
TRBJ2-1 | TRBV7-2 | CASRGGSRYNEQFF
TRBJ1-2 | TRBV5-4 | CASSYGQGSLYGYTF
TRBJ1-1 | TRBV7-2 | CASSPMDRVGEAFF
TRBJ2-1 | TRBV7-9 | CASSFRPMETGEQFF
TRBJ2-3 | TRBV2 | CASRNQVADTQYF
TRBJ2-5 | TRBV30 | CAWSEGLAGQETQYF
TRBJ2-7 | TRBV7-2 | CASSLARSNYEQYF
TRBJ2-3 | TRBV6-1 | CASSTSGSVTDTQYF
TRBJ2-7 | TRBV6-1 | CASSEVGASGTLYEQYF
TRBJ1-2 | TRBV7-9 | CASGTGYGYTF
TRBJ2-7 | TRBV7-9 | CASSRTVSYEQYF
TRBJ1-2 | TRBV4-3 | CASSPAGINYGYTF
TRBJ2-7 | TRBV11-2 | CASSSTGRYEQYF
TRBJ2-7 | TRBV11-1 | CASSLGAPQTYEQYF
TRBJ2-6 | TRBV30 | CAWAGVSGANVLTF
TRBJ1-1 | TRBV5-5 | CASSQELNTEAFF
TRBJ2-1 | TRBV2 | CASSRVPGGAEQFF
TRBJ2-1 | TRBV6-6 | CATIERLAGHNEQFF
TRBJ2-7 | TRBV6-5 | CASSSTQGYSYEQYF
TRBJ2-3 | TRBV5-1 | CASSPGTSGDTQYF
TRBJ2-1 | TRBV7-9 | CASSRRGWGSPSYNEQFF
TRBJ2-2 | TRBV5-1 | CASSAGAERIGELFF
TRBJ2-2 | TRBV12-5 | CASGRDRGSTGELFF
TRBJ2-1 | TRBV12-5 | CASGLGLADYNEQFF
TRBJ2-5 | TRBV7-2 | CASSFGQGLETQYF
TRBJ2-5 | TRBV4-1 | CASSQQTVFQETQYF
TRBJ2-3 | TRBV9 | CASSVDSSPTDTQYF
TRBJ2-1 | TRBV5-1 | CASYRDSASNEQFF
TRBJ1-5 | TRBV27 | CASSLFTGGQPQHF
TRBJ2-3 | TRBV7-7 | CATSEGGGGTDTQYF
TRBJ2-3 | TRBV6-4 | CASSDGGLTQYF
TRBJ1-2 | TRBV28 | CASSLLDRGHGYTF
TRBJ2-3 | TRBV30 | CAWKREGDTQYF
TRBJ2-5 | TRBV29-1 | CSAAGVAGETQYF
TRBJ2-6 | TRBV5-1 | CASSLDASGRGTGANVLTF
TRBJ1-2 | TRBV30 | CAWREQGWDYGYTF
TRBJ2-7 | TRBV30 | CAWSVGGGNSYEQYF
TRBJ2-3 | TRBV30 | CAWNKLAGGIDTQYF
TRBJ1-5 | TRBV30 | CAWSGQAYQPQHF
TRBJ2-5 | TRBV10-3 | CASSGLAGESQETQYF
TRBJ2-3 | TRBV6-1 | CATGLAGGDTQYF
TRBJ1-1 | TRBV9 | CASSGGTNTEAFF